This T cell receptor (beta chain) was sequenced for a study of cytomegalovirus exposure and HLA in healthy donors. Whole-study results and caveats: The authors listed 150 or so TCR beta chains as cytomegalovirus-associated.

CDR1 is SGHNT and CDR2 is YYREEE in the germline V gene (reference sequence). The germline V and J ends were trimmed by 3 bases and 4 bases, with 13 bases remaining between them. The CDR3 length is 14 residues. The study ran its PCR with 60 Vbeta and 13 Jbeta primers. Method: immunoSEQ multiplex PCR; TCRdb's copy keeps in-frame clones and lacks some. The repertoire consists of approximately 30,000 clones, with 44% occurring once and the leading ten covering less than 2%. The donors (healthy individuals) were bone marrow donors. This clone has only one observation. Its antigen is undetermined. Other nucleotide sequences in the sample specify the same CDR3.

This TCR was sampled from a woman between 45 and 65 years old in good health and CMV-seronegative. Sequenced sample: PBMCs. The chain combines TRBV5-4 with TRBJ1-1; maybe TRBD1 (5 bases). CDR3 in DNA: TGTGCCAGCAGCTCAGGACAAGTTGGCACTGAAGCTTTCTTT. It encodes CASSSGQVGTEAFF.